One and the same sample provided the 7 T cell receptor beta chains below, sequenced in a study of blood T cell repertoires in COVID-19. Clones were sequenced by immunoSEQ multiplex PCR, and TCRdb holds only the in-frame ones, with some missing. This table holds about 45,000 clones, approximately 86% found once. The sample taken for sequencing was peripheral blood. Every receptor here comes from a woman aged 80 or over with acute or convalescent COVID-19.

The rearrangement joins TRBV30 to TRBJ1-2; no definite D call. Looked up from germline, CDR1 is GTSNPN and CDR2 is SVGIG (reference sequence). This CDR3 comprises 13 residues. The germline V and J ends were trimmed by 2 bases and 3 bases, with 10 bases remaining between them. The CDR3 loop reads CAWSSGAYYGYTF. The CDR3 DNA sequence: TGTGCCTGGAGTTCAGGCGCGTACTATGGCTACACCTTC.

This sequence joins TRBV5-4 and TRBJ2-3; maybe TRBD2 (5 bases). CDR3 length: 13 amino acids. Germline V gene data show CDR1 as SGHNT and CDR2 as YYREEE (reference sequence). V was cut by 0 bases and J by 4 bases, with 6 bases left in between. The chain's CDR3 is CASSLVGADTQYF. The CDR3, as DNA: TGTGCCAGCAGCTTGGTGGGAGCAGATACGCAGTATTTT.

This chain uses TRBV5-6 with TRBJ2-6, with D tentatively TRBD1 (6 bases). The CDR3 has 15 amino acids. The V end was cut by 4 bases, the J end by 2 bases, with 10 bases between. Germline V gene lookup returns CDR1 SGHDT and CDR2 YYEEEE. CDR3 in amino acids: CASSVTGAGANVLTF. The CDR3 DNA reads as TGTGCCAGCAGCGTGACAGGTGCTGGGGCCAACGTCCTGACTTTC. Full variable domain (missing parts from reference TRBV5-6 and TRBJ2-6): DAGVTQSPTHLIKTRGQQVTLRCSPKSGHDTVSWYQQALGQGPQFIFQYYEEEERQRGNFPDRFSGHQFPNYSSELNVNALLLGDSALYLCASSVTGAGANVLTFGAGSRLTVL.

The CDR3 DNA sequence: TGTGCCAGCAGCCCGACAGGGTCCTTTAACTATGGCTACACCTTC. This translates into CASSPTGSFNYGYTF. The V and J genes are TRBV14 and TRBJ1-2, with 7 nucleotides matching TRBD1. Germline lookup yields CDR1 SGHDN and CDR2 FVKESK. Trimming at V came to 4 bases and at J to 1 base, leaving 6 bases not matched to a gene. The CDR3 totals 15 residues.

The chain couples TRBV12-3 or TRBV12-4 to TRBJ1-1; D gene ambiguous. Deletions cut 3 bases from V and 7 bases from J, with 12 bases between. The CDR3 spans 13 residues. The CDR3 reads CASSFGQFNEAFF. DNA for the CDR3: TGTGCCAGCAGTTTTGGTCAGTTCAATGAAGCTTTCTTT.

The chain recombines TRBV5-6 with TRBJ1-2, with 9 bases matching TRBD1. Unmatched junction bases numbered 2, after V lost 0 bases and J lost 2 bases. The CDR3 is 15 residues long. The germline CDR1 and CDR2 sequences are SGHDT and YYEEEE. The CDR3 DNA is TGTGCCAGCAGCTTGGGAGGGACAGGGAACTATGGCTACACCTTC. This translates into CASSLGGTGNYGYTF.

This clone was seen once. The gene calls are TRBV28 and TRBJ2-7, with 7 positions matching TRBD2. In germline, CDR1 is MDHEN, CDR2 SYDVKM. The ends lost 7 bases at V and 2 bases at J; junction bases unmatched: 8. CDR3 length: 14 residues. This CDR3 is CASNLGGVAYEQYF. In DNA form, the CDR3 reads TGTGCCAGCAACCTTGGGGGGGTCGCCTACGAGCAGTACTTC.